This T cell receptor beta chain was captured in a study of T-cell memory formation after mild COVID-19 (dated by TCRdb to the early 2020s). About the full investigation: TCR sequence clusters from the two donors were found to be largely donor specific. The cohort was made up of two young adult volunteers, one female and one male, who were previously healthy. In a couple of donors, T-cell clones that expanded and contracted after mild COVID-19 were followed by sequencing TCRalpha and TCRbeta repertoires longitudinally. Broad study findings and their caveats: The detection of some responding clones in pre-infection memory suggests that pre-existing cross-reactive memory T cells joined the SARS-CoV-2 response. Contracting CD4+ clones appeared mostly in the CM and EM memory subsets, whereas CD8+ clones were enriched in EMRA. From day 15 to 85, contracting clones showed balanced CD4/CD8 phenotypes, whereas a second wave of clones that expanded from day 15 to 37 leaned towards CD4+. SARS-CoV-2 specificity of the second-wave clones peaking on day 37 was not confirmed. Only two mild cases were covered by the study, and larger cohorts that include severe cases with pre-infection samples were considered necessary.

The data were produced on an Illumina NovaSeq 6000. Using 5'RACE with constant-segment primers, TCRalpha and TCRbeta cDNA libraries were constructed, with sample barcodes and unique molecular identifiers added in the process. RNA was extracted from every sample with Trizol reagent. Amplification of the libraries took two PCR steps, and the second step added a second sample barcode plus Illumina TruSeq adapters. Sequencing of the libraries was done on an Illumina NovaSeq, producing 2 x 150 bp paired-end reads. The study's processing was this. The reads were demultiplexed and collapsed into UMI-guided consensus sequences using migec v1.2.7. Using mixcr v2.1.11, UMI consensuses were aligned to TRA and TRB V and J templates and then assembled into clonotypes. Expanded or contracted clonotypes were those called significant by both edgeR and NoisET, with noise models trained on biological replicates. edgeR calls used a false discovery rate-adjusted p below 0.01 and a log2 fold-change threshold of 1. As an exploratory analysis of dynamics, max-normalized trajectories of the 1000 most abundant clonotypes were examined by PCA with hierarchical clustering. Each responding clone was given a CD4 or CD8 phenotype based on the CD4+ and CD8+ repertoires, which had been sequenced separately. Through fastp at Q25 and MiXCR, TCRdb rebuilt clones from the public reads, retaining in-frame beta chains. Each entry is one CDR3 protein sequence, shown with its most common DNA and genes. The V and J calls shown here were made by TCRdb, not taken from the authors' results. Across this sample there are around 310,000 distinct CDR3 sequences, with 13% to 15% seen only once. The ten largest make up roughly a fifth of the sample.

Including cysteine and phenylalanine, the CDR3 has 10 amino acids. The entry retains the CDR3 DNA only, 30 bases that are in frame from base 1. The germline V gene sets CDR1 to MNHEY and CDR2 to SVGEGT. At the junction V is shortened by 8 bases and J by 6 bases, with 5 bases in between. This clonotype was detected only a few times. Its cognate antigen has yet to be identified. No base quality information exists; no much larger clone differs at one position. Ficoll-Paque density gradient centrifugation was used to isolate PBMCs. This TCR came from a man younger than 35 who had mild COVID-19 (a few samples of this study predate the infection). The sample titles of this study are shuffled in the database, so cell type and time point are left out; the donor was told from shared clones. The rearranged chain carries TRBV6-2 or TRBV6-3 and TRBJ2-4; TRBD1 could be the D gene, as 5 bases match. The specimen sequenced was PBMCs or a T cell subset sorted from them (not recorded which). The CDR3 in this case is CASGANIQYF. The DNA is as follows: TGTGCCAGCGGGGCAAACATTCAGTACTTC.